One and the same sample provided the 21 T cell receptor beta chains below, sequenced in a study of blood T cell repertoires in COVID-19. Here immunoSEQ multiplex PCR was the method, and the copy in TCRdb shows in-frame clones only, minus some. The sample holds about 170,000 clones, 70% to 90% seen once. Sequenced: peripheral blood. The source of these receptors is a man aged 60 to 75 with COVID-19, enrolled during active disease.

The chain has TRBV9 and TRBJ2-6; 8 nucleotides agree with TRBD1. J was trimmed by 0 bases and V by 4 bases; bases with no gene match: 9. Germline V gene data show CDR1 as SGDLS and CDR2 as YYNGEE. CDR3 length equals 18 residues. The CDR3 DNA follows: TGTGCCAGCAGCCCCCGGACAGGGCCCAACTCTGGGGCCAACGTCCTGACTTTC. It is translated as CASSPRTGPNSGANVLTF.

This clone occurred once. The rearrangement uses TRBV3-1 (or the pseudogene TRBV3-2) and TRBJ1-5, with D perhaps TRBD1 (6 bases). Germline CDR1 reads LGHDT; CDR2 reads YNNKEL (reference sequence). Trimming shortened V by 4 bases and J by 3 bases, and 13 bases separated the two germline ends. This CDR3 region has 15 residues. CDR3 loop: CASSLTQGSNQPQHF. CDR3 bases: TGTGCCAGCAGCCTAACACAGGGTTCCAATCAGCCCCAGCATTTT.

The V gene is TRBV6-4, the J gene TRBJ2-1; 9 bases map to TRBD1. After removal of 3 bases from V and 5 bases from J, the junction contained 5 bases not matched to a gene. Germline loops: CDR1 MRHNA, CDR2 SNTAGT. This CDR3 is built from 15 residues. The CDR3 nucleotides read TGTGCCAGCAGTGAACGGACAGGGGCAAACAATGAGCAGTTCTTC. Residues: CASSERTGANNEQFF.

The chain links TRBV18 to TRBJ2-7, with 8 bases that match TRBD2. Germline loops: CDR1 KGHSH, CDR2 LQKENI. This CDR3 has 13 amino acids. V shed 7 bases, J shed 5 bases, and the junction held 7 bases outside the gene matches. The CDR3 is CASFAGGGNEQYF. The CDR3 region has the DNA TGTGCCAGCTTCGCGGGGGGAGGGAACGAGCAGTACTTC.

V usage is TRBV28 and J usage is TRBJ2-1; D gene uncertain. Germline V gene sequence: CDR1 MDHEN, CDR2 SYDVKM. The CDR3 is made up of 14 amino acids. V was clipped by 1 base and J by 1 base, with 5 bases between them. The CDR3 DNA reads as TGTGCCAGCAGTTTATTCAGGTCCTACAATGAGCAGTTCTTC. Protein product: CASSLFRSYNEQFF.

This clone was seen more than once but under ten times. This rearrangement joins TRBV24-1 to TRBJ2-6, with a tentative D call TRBD2 (7 bases). Trimming cost V 2 bases and J 2 bases, with 9 bases left between them. Looked up from germline, CDR1 is KGHDR and CDR2 is SFDVKD. CDR3 length: 16 residues. The CDR3 loop is CATSDWGGPGANVLTF. The CDR3 nucleotides are TGTGCCACCAGTGATTGGGGGGGGCCTGGGGCCAACGTCCTGACTTTC.

The chain joins TRBV7-2 to TRBJ2-7; possible D gene TRBD1, 5 bases. Germline CDR1 reads SGHTA; CDR2 reads FQGNSA. The CDR3 is 13 amino acids. Trimming took 4 bases from V and 6 from J, leaving 13 bases between them. The CDR3 nucleotides are TGTGCCAGCAGCTCAAAGGTTAGGGGCGAGCAGTACTTC. Its protein product is CASSSKVRGEQYF.

This chain joins TRBV7-9 and TRBJ1-5; D not resolved. The V end lost 5 bases, the J end lost 2 bases, and 16 bases lay between the germline ends. This CDR3 is built from 16 residues. CDR1 is SEHNR and CDR2 is FQNEAQ in the germline V gene (reference sequence). The CDR3 DNA follows: TGTGCCAGCAGCCCCGGGAGGCCTGGGGGCAATCAGCCCCAGCATTTT. Translated, it gives CASSPGRPGGNQPQHF.

The V gene is TRBV5-1, the J gene TRBJ1-6, with D hard to call. This CDR3 has 15 residues. With 0 bases removed from V and 0 bases from J, the gap between germline ends came to 4 bases. Germline V lookup: CDR1 SGHRS, CDR2 YFSETQ. CDR3 in DNA: TGCGCCAGCAGCTTGGGGAGCTCCTATAATTCACCCCTCCACTTT. It translates to CASSLGSSYNSPLHF.

This chain links TRBV19 with TRBJ2-1, with 10 bases lining up with TRBD2. This CDR3 spans 16 amino acids. V shed 5 bases, J shed 1 base, and the junction held 5 bases outside the gene matches. Germline V gives CDR1 LNHDA, CDR2 SQIVND (reference sequence). This CDR3 is CASSLLAGPSYNEQFF. The DNA of the CDR3 is TGTGCCAGTAGTCTACTAGCGGGACCATCCTACAATGAGCAGTTCTTC.

The chain links TRBV27 to TRBJ1-6; 7 bases map to TRBD1. Germline CDR1 is MNHEY and CDR2 is SMNVEV (reference sequence). V lost 4 bases to trimming and J lost 4 bases; unmatched junction nucleotides: 4. The CDR3 contains 15 residues. This chain's CDR3 is CASSSVTGYNSPLHF. The CDR3, as DNA: TGTGCCAGCAGTTCGGTGACAGGGTATAATTCACCCCTCCACTTT.

The chain joins TRBV7-2 to TRBJ2-2; a weak D match, TRBD1 (5 bases). Trimming removed 1 base from V and 6 bases from J, with 12 bases in between. Germline V gives CDR1 SGHTA, CDR2 FQGNSA. The CDR3 has 15 amino acids. The CDR3 here is CASSLGRLGAGELFF. In nucleotides, the CDR3 is TGTGCCAGCAGCTTAGGCAGGTTAGGGGCCGGGGAGCTGTTTTTT. The complete variable domain, with remaining parts taken from reference TRBV7-2 and TRBJ2-2, reads GAGVSQSPSNKVTEKGKDVELRCDPISGHTALYWYRQSLGQGLEFLIYFQGNSAPDKSGLPSDRFSAERTGGSVSTLTIQRTQQEDSAVYLCASSLGRLGAGELFFGEGSRLTVL.

This clone was detected only once. The rearrangement joins TRBV6-5 to TRBJ2-3; TRBD1 matches 7 bases. Germline V CDR1 and CDR2: MNHEY, SVGAGI. The junction had 6 bases not matched to a gene; V was cut back by 6 bases and J by 0 bases. The CDR3 is made up of 15 amino acids. CDR3 sequence: CASSRQGRSTDTQYF. DNA of the CDR3: TGTGCCAGCAGCAGACAGGGAAGAAGCACAGATACGCAGTATTTT.

The genes are TRBV28 and TRBJ1-1; 12 bases fit TRBD1. The junction had 12 bases not matched to a gene; V was cut back by 7 bases and J by 3 bases. The V gene's germline CDR1 is MDHEN and CDR2 SYDVKM. The CDR3 loop spans 17 amino acids. The chain's CDR3 is CASKPPRDRGHYTEAFF. The CDR3 DNA reads as TGTGCCAGCAAACCCCCCCGGGACAGGGGGCATTACACTGAAGCTTTCTTT.

Comments on this clone: No DNA is shown, since the ends of the CDR3 on it are uncertain; the CDR3 is the one TCRdb lists. The chain combines TRBV12-1 with TRBJ2-1; whether TRBD1, the table's D call, matches the DNA was not checked. TRBV12-1 is reported as a pseudogene. The CDR3 extends over 14 residues, inclusive of both ends. CDR3 sequence reads: CASSWGTGNNEQFF.

The V call is TRBV7-3, the J call TRBJ2-3; 8 bases line up with TRBD1. J lost 1 base, V lost 1 base, and 4 bases had no gene match. The CDR3 is made up of 16 amino acids. Germline CDR1 reads SGHTA; CDR2 reads FQGTGA. CDR3 protein: CASSLMGGQGTDTQYF. CDR3 coding DNA: TGTGCCAGCAGCTTAATGGGGGGACAGGGCACAGATACGCAGTATTTT.

The chain joins TRBV7-9 to TRBJ1-2; no clear D. Germline lookup yields CDR1 SEHNR and CDR2 FQNEAQ (reference sequence). CDR3 length: 14 residues. V shed 5 bases and J shed 8 bases, with 18 bases lying between them. The CDR3 region is CASSTTKGAWGYTF. DNA of the CDR3: TGTGCCAGCAGCACGACAAAGGGAGCCTGGGGCTACACCTTC.

The chain carries TRBV15 and TRBJ2-5; D might be TRBD2 (6 bases). Germline assignment: CDR1 LNHNV and CDR2 YYDKDF (reference sequence). The germline V and J ends were trimmed by 0 bases and 5 bases, with 16 bases remaining between them. CDR3 length: 16 amino acids. The CDR3 spells CATSREQAGVGETQYF. In DNA, the CDR3 is TGTGCCACCAGCAGAGAACAAGCGGGTGTCGGGGAGACCCAGTACTTC. Full variable domain (outside the CDR3, taken from reference TRBV15 and TRBJ2-5): DAMVIQNPRYQVTQFGKPVTLSCSQTLNHNVMYWYQQKSSQAPKLLFHYYDKDFNNEADTPDNFQSRRPNTSFCFLDIRSPGLGDTAMYLCATSREQAGVGETQYFGPGTRLLVL.

This clone has more than one count but fewer than ten. The V call is TRBV19, the J call TRBJ2-4; the match to TRBD2 covers 10 bases. V was pared by 6 bases and J by 7 bases, with 6 bases of the junction left unmatched. In germline, CDR1 is LNHDA, CDR2 SQIVND (reference sequence). This CDR3 contains 14 residues. CDR3 loop: CASRHSGGGNIQYF. The CDR3 region has the DNA TGTGCCAGTAGGCACAGCGGGGGGGGCAACATTCAGTACTTC.

The chain employs TRBV10-2 and TRBJ1-2, with TRBD1 identical over 8 bases. V was clipped by 7 bases and J by 5 bases; unmatched bases: 9. The CDR3 runs to 14 residues. Per the germline V gene, CDR1 is WSHSY and CDR2 is SAAADI. The CDR3 spells CASTLDRGWYGYTF. The CDR3 DNA sequence: TGCGCCAGCACCCTAGACAGGGGCTGGTATGGCTACACCTTC.

The V and J genes are TRBV10-3 and TRBJ1-6, with TRBD1 matching over 10 bases. This CDR3 spans 14 amino acids. Trimming cost V 5 bases and J 6 bases; bases outside gene matches: 1. Germline CDR1 reads ENHRY; CDR2 reads SYGVKD. The CDR3: CAISRTGGNSPLHF. CDR3 nucleotide sequence: TGTGCCATCAGTCGGACAGGGGGTAATTCACCCCTCCACTTT.